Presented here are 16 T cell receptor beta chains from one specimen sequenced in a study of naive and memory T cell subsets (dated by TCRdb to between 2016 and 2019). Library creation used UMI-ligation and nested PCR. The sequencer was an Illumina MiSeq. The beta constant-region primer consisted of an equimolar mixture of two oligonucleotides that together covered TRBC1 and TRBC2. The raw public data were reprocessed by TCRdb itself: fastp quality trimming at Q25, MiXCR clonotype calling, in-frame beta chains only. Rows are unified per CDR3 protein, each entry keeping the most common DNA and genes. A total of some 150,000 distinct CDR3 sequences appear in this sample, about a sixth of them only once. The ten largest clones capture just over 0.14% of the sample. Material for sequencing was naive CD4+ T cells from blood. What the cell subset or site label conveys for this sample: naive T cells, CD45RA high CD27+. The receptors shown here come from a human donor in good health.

In DNA form, the CDR3 reads TGTGCCAGCAGTTACAACAGGGGATACAATGAGCAGTTCTTC. Encoded protein: CASSYNRGYNEQFF. V is TRBV6-2 or TRBV6-3 and J is TRBJ2-1; TRBD1 matches 7 bases. V shed 2 bases, J shed 4 bases, and the junction held 2 bases outside the gene matches. Germline CDR1 and CDR2: MNHEY and SVGEGT. The CDR3 contains 14 residues.

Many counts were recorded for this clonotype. In DNA, the CDR3 is TGTGCCAGCAGGAACAGGGTCGACACTGAAGCTTTCTTT. Amino acids: CASRNRVDTEAFF. The V gene is TRBV12-3 or TRBV12-4, the J gene TRBJ1-1; weak D call: TRBD1 (6 bases). The ends were cut back, 6 bases at V and 3 bases at J, with 11 bases in the middle. The CDR3 spans 13 residues.

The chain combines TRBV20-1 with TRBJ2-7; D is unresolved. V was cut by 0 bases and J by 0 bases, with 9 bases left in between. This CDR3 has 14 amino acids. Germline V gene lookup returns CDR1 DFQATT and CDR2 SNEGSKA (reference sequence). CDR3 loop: CSARDGTNSYEQYF. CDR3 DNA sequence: TGCAGTGCTAGAGATGGAACCAACTCCTACGAGCAGTACTTC.

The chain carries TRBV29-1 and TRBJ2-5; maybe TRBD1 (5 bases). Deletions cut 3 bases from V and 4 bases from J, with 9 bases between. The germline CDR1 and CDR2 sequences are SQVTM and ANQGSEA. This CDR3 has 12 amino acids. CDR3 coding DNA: TGCAGCGTTGACAGGGTACGAGAGACCCAGTACTTC. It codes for CSVDRVRETQYF.

The CDR3, as DNA: TGTGCCAGCACCTATCGGGACAATGAGCAGTTCTTC. This gives the protein CASTYRDNEQFF. This rearrangement joins TRBV6-5 to TRBJ2-1; D is unclear. Trimming shortened V by 7 bases and J by 5 bases, and 9 bases separated the two germline ends. The CDR3 has 12 amino acids. Looked up from germline, CDR1 is MNHEY and CDR2 is SVGAGI.

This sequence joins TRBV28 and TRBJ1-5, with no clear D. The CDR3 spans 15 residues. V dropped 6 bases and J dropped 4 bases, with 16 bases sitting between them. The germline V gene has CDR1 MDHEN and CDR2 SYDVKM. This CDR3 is CASRSGQAGNQPQHF. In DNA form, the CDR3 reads TGTGCCAGCAGATCCGGGCAGGCCGGGAATCAGCCCCAGCATTTT.

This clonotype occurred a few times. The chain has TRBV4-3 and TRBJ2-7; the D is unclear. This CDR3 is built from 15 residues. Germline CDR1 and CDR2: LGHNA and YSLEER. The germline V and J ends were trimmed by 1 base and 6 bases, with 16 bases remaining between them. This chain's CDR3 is CASSQVGSGSGEQYF. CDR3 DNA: TGCGCCAGCAGCCAAGTGGGCTCCGGTTCGGGCGAGCAGTACTTC.

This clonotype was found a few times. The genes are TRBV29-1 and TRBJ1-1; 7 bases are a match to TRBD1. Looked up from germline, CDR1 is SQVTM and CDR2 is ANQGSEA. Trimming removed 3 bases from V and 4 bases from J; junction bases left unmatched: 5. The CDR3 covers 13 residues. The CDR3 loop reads CSVEEGAVTEAFF. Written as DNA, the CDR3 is TGCAGCGTTGAGGAGGGGGCAGTCACTGAAGCTTTCTTT. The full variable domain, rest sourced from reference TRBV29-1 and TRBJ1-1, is SAVISQKPSRDICQRGTSLTIQCQVDSQVTMMFWYRQQPGQSLTLIATANQGSEATYESGFVIDKFPISRPNLTFSTLTVSNMSPEDSSIYLCSVEEGAVTEAFFGQGTRLTVV.

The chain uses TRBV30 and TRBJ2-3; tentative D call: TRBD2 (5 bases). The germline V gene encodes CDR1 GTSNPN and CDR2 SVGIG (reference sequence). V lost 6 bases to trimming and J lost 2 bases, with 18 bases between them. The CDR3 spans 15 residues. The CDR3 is CACIKVGGLTDTQYF. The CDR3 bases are TGTGCCTGTATTAAGGTTGGCGGGCTCACAGATACGCAGTATTTT. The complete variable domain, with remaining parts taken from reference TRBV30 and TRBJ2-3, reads SQTIHQWPATLVQPVGSPLSLECTVEGTSNPNLYWYRQAAGRGLQLLFYSVGIGQISSEVPQNLSASRPQDRQFILSSKKLLLSDSGFYLCACIKVGGLTDTQYFGPGTRLTVL.

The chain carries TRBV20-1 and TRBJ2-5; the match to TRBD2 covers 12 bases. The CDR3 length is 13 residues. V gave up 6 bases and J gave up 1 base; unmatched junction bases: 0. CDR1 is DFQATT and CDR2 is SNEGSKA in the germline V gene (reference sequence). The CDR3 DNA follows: TGCAGTGCACTAGCGGGAGGCCAAGAGACCCAGTACTTC. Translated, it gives CSALAGGQETQYF.

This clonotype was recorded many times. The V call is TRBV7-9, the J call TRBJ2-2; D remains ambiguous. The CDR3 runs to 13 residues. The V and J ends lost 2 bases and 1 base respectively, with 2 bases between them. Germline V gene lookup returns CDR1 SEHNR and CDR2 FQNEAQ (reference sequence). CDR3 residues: CASSLRNTGELFF. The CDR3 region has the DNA TGTGCCAGCAGCTTACGGAACACCGGGGAGCTGTTTTTT.

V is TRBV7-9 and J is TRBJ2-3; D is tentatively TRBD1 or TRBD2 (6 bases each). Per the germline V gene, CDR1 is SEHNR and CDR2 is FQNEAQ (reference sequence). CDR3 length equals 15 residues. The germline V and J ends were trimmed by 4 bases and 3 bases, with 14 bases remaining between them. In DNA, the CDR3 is TGTGCCAGCAGCTCCCGCAAGGGGGGAACAGATACGCAGTATTTT. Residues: CASSSRKGGTDTQYF. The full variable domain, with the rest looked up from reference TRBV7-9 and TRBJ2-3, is DTGVSQNPRHKITKRGQNVTFRCDPISEHNRLYWYRQTLGQGPEFLTYFQNEAQLEKSRLLSDRFSAERPKGSFSTLEIQRTEQGDSAMYLCASSSRKGGTDTQYFGPGTRLTVL.

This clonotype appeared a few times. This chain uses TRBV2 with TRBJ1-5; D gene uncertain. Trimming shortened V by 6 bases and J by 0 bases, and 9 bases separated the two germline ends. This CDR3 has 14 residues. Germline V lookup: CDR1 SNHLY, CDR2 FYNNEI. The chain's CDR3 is CASRESYSNQPQHF. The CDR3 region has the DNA TGTGCCAGCAGAGAATCTTATAGCAATCAGCCCCAGCATTTT.

The CDR3 here is CASAPMDGNTIYF. CDR3 DNA sequence: TGTGCCAGCGCCCCGATGGACGGAAACACCATATATTTT. V gene TRBV7-3 combines with J gene TRBJ1-3, with D unclear. This CDR3 contains 13 residues. CDR1 and CDR2 (germline): SGHTA, FQGTGA. Trimming took 8 bases from V and 4 from J, leaving 12 bases between them.

The DNA of the CDR3 is TGTGCCAGCAAGGGGCAAGAGACCCAGTACTTC. It is translated as CASKGQETQYF. The V gene is TRBV28, the J gene TRBJ2-5; maybe TRBD1 (5 bases). The CDR3 is made up of 11 amino acids. Germline V lookup: CDR1 MDHEN, CDR2 SYDVKM. The V end lost 7 bases, the J end lost 2 bases, and 5 bases lay between the germline ends.

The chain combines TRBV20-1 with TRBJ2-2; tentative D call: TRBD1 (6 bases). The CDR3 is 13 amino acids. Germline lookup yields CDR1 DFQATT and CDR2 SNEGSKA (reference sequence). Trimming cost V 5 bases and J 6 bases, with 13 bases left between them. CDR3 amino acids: CSAQGQGAGELFF. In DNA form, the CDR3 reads TGCAGTGCTCAGGGGCAAGGGGCCGGGGAGCTGTTTTTT.